One and the same sample provided the 27 T cell receptor beta chains below, sequenced in a study of shared clonotypes between healthy human individuals. Terminally differentiated effector memory CD45RA+ cells were excluded by CCR7 positive selection of CD45RO-negative cells. Repertoires were generated with immunoSEQ multiplex PCR, while TCRdb's copy carries only in-frame clones and drops some. The repertoire holds roughly 890,000 clones, about 91% seen once, with more than 20% in the top ten. Sequencing used naive CD8+ T cells sorted from blood. The receptor set was obtained from a man aged 30 to 45 in good health.

This chain links TRBV6-5 with TRBJ1-3, with D unclear. The CDR3 covers 16 residues. Trimming took 0 bases from V and 3 from J, leaving 12 bases between them. Per the germline V gene, CDR1 is MNHEY and CDR2 is SVGAGI. The CDR3 loop reads CASSYSFPPGGNTIYF. For the CDR3, the DNA is TGTGCCAGCAGTTACTCTTTTCCGCCAGGTGGAAACACCATATATTTT.

The CDR3 sequence is CAWMTGSSYEQYF. The CDR3 DNA is TGTGCCTGGATGACAGGATCTTCCTACGAGCAGTACTTC. The chain has TRBV30 and TRBJ2-7, with D tentatively TRBD1 (6 bases). The CDR3 totals 13 residues. The V gene's germline CDR1 is GTSNPN and CDR2 SVGIG (reference sequence). Trimming shortened V by 4 bases and J by 1 base, and 11 bases separated the two germline ends.

The rearrangement uses TRBV7-9 and TRBJ2-1; 13 bases align to TRBD2. The length of the CDR3 is 17 residues. V shed 0 bases, J shed 10 bases, and the junction held 9 bases outside the gene matches. Germline CDR1 reads SEHNR; CDR2 reads FQNEAQ (reference sequence). The CDR3 spells CASSLASTGLAGFEQFF. For the CDR3, the DNA is TGTGCCAGCAGCTTAGCTAGTACGGGACTAGCGGGATTCGAGCAGTTCTTC.

The V and J genes are TRBV27 and TRBJ2-3; 12 bases line up with TRBD2. CDR1 and CDR2 (germline): MNHEY, SMNVEV (reference sequence). The CDR3 is made up of 16 amino acids. V was pared by 3 bases and J by 6 bases, with 7 bases of the junction left unmatched. The CDR3 loop is CASSFLAGGPGDTQYF. In DNA, the CDR3 is TGTGCCAGCAGTTTCCTAGCGGGAGGGCCGGGTGATACGCAGTATTTT.

This sequence joins TRBV27 and TRBJ2-3; 9 bases match TRBD2. J was trimmed by 0 bases and V by 6 bases; bases with no gene match: 10. Germline V CDR1 and CDR2: MNHEY, SMNVEV (reference sequence). This CDR3 contains 17 residues. The CDR3 region has the DNA TGTGCCAGCAGCCTACTAGCGGGTACCACTAGCACAGATACGCAGTATTTT. This sequence encodes CASSLLAGTTSTDTQYF.

The CDR3 DNA reads as TGTGCCAGCAGTTCCTACATAGATGGCTACGAGCAGTACTTC. Residues: CASSSYIDGYEQYF. The chain uses TRBV27 and TRBJ2-7; the D is unclear. The V end lost 4 bases, the J end lost 3 bases, and 13 bases lay between the germline ends. The germline gives CDR1 MNHEY, CDR2 SMNVEV (reference sequence). The CDR3 contains 14 residues.

This rearrangement joins TRBV30 to TRBJ2-1, with D possibly being TRBD2 (5 bases). The CDR3 spans 12 residues. V lost 2 bases and J 10 bases, leaving 12 bases between the germline ends. Germline CDR1 reads GTSNPN; CDR2 reads SVGIG (reference sequence). The CDR3 protein is CAWSFTGTEQFF. CDR3 bases: TGTGCCTGGAGTTTTACGGGAACCGAGCAGTTCTTC.

The rearrangement links TRBV5-1 to TRBJ2-1; D may be TRBD2 (5 bases). The CDR3 covers 15 residues. Germline CDR1 is SGHRS and CDR2 is YFSETQ. Deletions cut 6 bases from V and 8 bases from J, with 21 bases between. The CDR3 sequence is CASTPGGHNWDEQFF. CDR3 nucleotides: TGCGCCAGCACCCCAGGAGGCCATAACTGGGATGAGCAGTTCTTC.

The chain couples TRBV11-2 to TRBJ1-2; D is unclear. This CDR3 region has 12 residues. V was cut by 5 bases and J by 5 bases, with 9 bases left in between. CDR1 and CDR2 (germline): SGHAT, FQNNGV. This CDR3 reads CASSASWYGYTF. In nucleotides, the CDR3 is TGTGCCAGCAGCGCCTCGTGGTATGGCTACACCTTC.

The rearrangement joins TRBV11-2 to TRBJ2-7; D gene ambiguous. V shed 0 bases and J shed 3 bases, with 6 bases lying between them. The CDR3 spans 13 residues. CDR1 SGHAT and CDR2 FQNNGV come from the germline V gene. This CDR3 is CASSLDPHYEQYF. The CDR3 region has the DNA TGTGCCAGCAGCTTAGATCCCCACTACGAGCAGTACTTC. Drawing the rest from reference TRBV11-2 and TRBJ2-7, the complete variable domain is EAGVAQSPRYKIIEKRQSVAFWCNPISGHATLYWYQQILGQGPKLLIQFQNNGVVDDSQLPKDRFSAERLKGVDSTLKIQPAKLEDSAVYLCASSLDPHYEQYFGPGTRLTVT.

The sample holds one count of this clone. The chain combines TRBV10-3 with TRBJ2-5; a possible D gene is TRBD1 (6 bases). V was cut by 2 bases and J by 2 bases, with 15 bases left in between. Germline V gives CDR1 ENHRY, CDR2 SYGVKD. CDR3 size: 16 residues. CDR3 in amino acids: CAISEPLDTGQETQYF. Here the CDR3 DNA reads TGTGCCATCAGTGAGCCGCTAGATACAGGGCAAGAGACCCAGTACTTC.

This clone was observed a single time. The CDR3 protein is CASSLKVQASYNEQFF. The CDR3, as DNA: TGTGCCAGCAGCTTAAAGGTGCAGGCTAGCTACAATGAGCAGTTCTTC. V is TRBV11-2 and J is TRBJ2-1; D gene ambiguous. With 2 bases removed from V and 3 bases from J, the gap between germline ends came to 14 bases. CDR1 and CDR2 from the germline V gene are SGHAT and FQNNGV. The CDR3 extends over 16 amino acids.

The chain uses TRBV14 and TRBJ2-1, with 12 bases identical to TRBD2. V lost 3 bases, J lost 12 bases, and 15 bases stayed unmatched. Germline V gene sequence: CDR1 SGHDN, CDR2 FVKESK. This CDR3 region has 17 residues. The CDR3 reads CASSQLVSTSGSSLQFF. CDR3 DNA sequence: TGTGCCAGCAGCCAGCTGGTTTCGACTAGCGGGAGCTCGCTGCAGTTCTTC. Based on the CDR3 plus reference TRBV14 and TRBJ2-1, the full variable domain is EAGVTQFPSHSVIEKGQTVTLRCDPISGHDNLYWYRRVMGKEIKFLLHFVKESKQDESGMPNNRFLAERTGGTYSTLKVQPAELEDSGVYFCASSQLVSTSGSSLQFFGPGTRLTVL.

The chain links TRBV19 to TRBJ2-7; possible D gene TRBD1, 6 bases. The ends were cut back, 6 bases at V and 4 bases at J, with 13 bases in the middle. CDR3 length: 13 amino acids. Germline assignment: CDR1 LNHDA and CDR2 SQIVND (reference sequence). The CDR3 DNA follows: TGTGCCAGTAGCCCAGGGGTTTTTTACGAGCAGTACTTC. This translates into CASSPGVFYEQYF.

This clone was seen just once. The chain couples TRBV5-4 to TRBJ2-7; D is ambiguous. CDR3 length equals 14 residues. Between the trimmed V and J ends, which lost 0 bases and 4 bases, there was a span of 11 bases. CDR1 is SGHNT and CDR2 is YYREEE in the germline V gene (reference sequence). Here the CDR3 DNA reads TGTGCCAGCAGCTTGGTTGACCAACCTTACGAGCAGTACTTC. This translates into CASSLVDQPYEQYF.

This rearrangement joins TRBV7-9 to TRBJ2-3, with 7 positions matching TRBD2. V was clipped by 7 bases and J by 6 bases; unmatched bases: 10. Germline values: CDR1 SEHNR, CDR2 FQNEAQ (reference sequence). The CDR3 loop spans 14 amino acids. The CDR3 sequence is CASTRAGAGDTQYF. CDR3 nucleotide sequence: TGTGCCAGCACGAGGGCGGGAGCGGGTGATACGCAGTATTTT.

The rearrangement joins TRBV13 to TRBJ2-7; D is unclear. CDR3 length: 12 amino acids. Trimming took off 0 bases at V and 7 bases at J, with 7 bases between the two ends. Germline CDR1 PRHDT, CDR2 FYEKMQ (reference sequence). CDR3 bases: TGTGCCAGCAGCTTAGGCCTCGCGGAGCAGTACTTC. Translating gives CASSLGLAEQYF.

Concerning this clone itself: This sample also contains other DNA sequences that code for the same CDR3. The chain recombines TRBV29-1 with TRBJ2-7; 9 nucleotides agree with TRBD1. J gave up 3 bases and V 3 bases, and 0 bases lay outside the gene matches. Germline V gene lookup returns CDR1 SQVTM and CDR2 ANQGSEA. There are 12 residues in the CDR3. CDR3 DNA: TGCAGCGTTGAGACAGGGGGCTACGAGCAGTACTTC. The encoded protein is CSVETGGYEQYF.

This clone appeared a single time. This chain connects TRBV25-1 to TRBJ2-1; no firm D call. The CDR3 totals 15 residues. CDR1 and CDR2 (germline): MGHDK, SYGVNS. Trimming removed 4 bases from V and 0 bases from J, with 10 bases in between. DNA of the CDR3: TGTGCCAGCAGTGGGACGGTTAGCTCCTACAATGAGCAGTTCTTC. It translates to CASSGTVSSYNEQFF. Combining the CDR3 with reference TRBV25-1 and TRBJ2-1 gives the whole variable domain EADIYQTPRYLVIGTGKKITLECSQTMGHDKMYWYQQDPGMELHLIHYSYGVNSTEKGDLSSESTVSRIRTEHFPLTLESARPSHTSQYLCASSGTVSSYNEQFFGPGTRLTVL.

Details on this clone: This same CDR3 is encoded by further DNA sequences in the sample. The chain couples TRBV7-9 to TRBJ1-3; D is uncertain. In germline, CDR1 is SEHNR, CDR2 FQNEAQ (reference sequence). The V and J ends lost 1 base and 0 bases respectively, with 4 bases between them. This CDR3 spans 14 amino acids. The CDR3 coding sequence is TGTGCCAGCAGCTTAGATAGCTCTGGAAACACCATATATTTT. This sequence encodes CASSLDSSGNTIYF.

The rearrangement links TRBV7-9 to TRBJ2-5, with D possibly being TRBD1 (6 bases). V was clipped by 4 bases and J by 3 bases, with 9 bases between them. The CDR3 has 13 residues. The germline CDR1 and CDR2 sequences are SEHNR and FQNEAQ (reference sequence). CDR3 DNA: TGTGCCAGCAGCTGGACAGTTGAAGAGACCCAGTACTTC. Encoded protein: CASSWTVEETQYF.

The J gene is TRBJ2-3, the V gene TRBV29-1; D is undetermined. This CDR3 is built from 14 residues. Trimming left V 4 bases short and J 2 bases short, with 13 bases between. Germline CDR1 SQVTM, CDR2 ANQGSEA. The CDR3 sequence is CSVAPRGITDTQYF. The CDR3 nucleotides read TGCAGCGTTGCCCCCCGCGGAATCACAGATACGCAGTATTTT.

The table lists this clone with a few counts. This chain joins TRBV7-9 and TRBJ2-7; D is unclear. Germline V gives CDR1 SEHNR, CDR2 FQNEAQ (reference sequence). The CDR3 loop spans 13 amino acids. The V and J ends lost 4 bases and 1 base respectively, with 8 bases between them. Written as DNA, the CDR3 is TGTGCCAGCAGCTCCCTCGTGTCCTACGAGCAGTACTTC. Its translation is CASSSLVSYEQYF.

This sequence joins TRBV10-2 and TRBJ2-2; D possibly corresponds to TRBD1 (6 bases). CDR1 WSHSY and CDR2 SAAADI come from the germline V gene. The CDR3 is made up of 14 amino acids. The germline V and J ends were trimmed by 5 bases and 2 bases, with 9 bases remaining between them. CDR3 sequence reads: CASSLGQNTGELFF. CDR3 DNA: TGCGCCAGCAGTCTGGGACAAAACACCGGGGAGCTGTTTTTT.

The chain joins TRBV11-3 to TRBJ2-3, with a weak D call TRBD2 (5 bases). CDR1 is SGHNT and CDR2 is YENEEA in the germline V gene. Trimming pared 5 bases from V and 5 bases from J, leaving 8 bases between. The CDR3 spans 12 residues. This CDR3 is CASSQEEDTQYF. The CDR3, as DNA: TGTGCCAGCAGCCAGGAGGAAGATACGCAGTATTTT.

In this sample, this clone turned up once. The rearrangement uses TRBV5-5 and TRBJ2-5, with D unclear. Trimming left V 4 bases short and J 5 bases short, with 18 bases between. In germline, CDR1 is SGHKS, CDR2 YYEKEE (reference sequence). The CDR3 sequence is 15 residues long. The CDR3 DNA sequence: TGTGCCAGCAGCCCAGACTTTATTGTCTCTGAGACCCAGTACTTC. It encodes CASSPDFIVSETQYF.

In this sample, this clone turned up once. The chain employs TRBV15 and TRBJ1-1, with D tentatively TRBD1 (6 bases). The germline CDR1 and CDR2 sequences are LNHNV and YYDKDF (reference sequence). The CDR3 has 13 amino acids. V lost 3 bases and J lost 1, with 6 bases in between. DNA of the CDR3: TGTGCCACCAGCAGGACAGGGAACACTGAAGCTTTCTTT. Its protein product is CATSRTGNTEAFF.